This record looks at one T cell receptor (beta chain) sequence and its context. Its antigen is currently not known. No much larger clone exists at a distance of one base, and base qualities are not known. Within the sample, other DNA sequences also encode this same CDR3. The CDR3 sequence holds 12 residues, the cysteine and phenylalanine included. CDR3 DNA only is kept here, 36 bases in frame from base 1. The germline ends are 11 bases apart after V is trimmed by 6 bases and J by 6 bases. TCRbeta CDR3 regions were amplified from genomic DNA by means of the immunoSEQ Assay, a bias-controlled multiplex PCR. Under the source paper's analysis protocol: The number of nucleated cells in each sample was estimated from the amplification of reference gene primers within the assay. Sequence reads were collapsed and filtered to measure the absolute abundance of every unique TCRbeta CDR3 rearrangement. Productive Simpson clonality was computed per sample as the square root of Simpson's diversity index over productive rearrangements. TCRdb took this table from immuneACCESS and kept in-frame rearrangements with V and J called. Such tables lack part of the clones; where checked against another copy, unresolved V genes explain under half of the gap, and the rest is unexplained. D and trimming come from the DNA, and the V and J calls and clone size come from that table. The sample table shows hundreds of thousands of clones, and more than 80% are seen once. The ten largest clones capture roughly 1.4% of the sample.

This record belongs to a study of blood T cell repertoires in COVID-19 (dated by TCRdb to 2020 to 2022). Context from the whole study: Samples from collaborators originated in the United States, Italy and Spain and spanned both the acute and convalescent phases of COVID-19. Where available, HLA class I and class II types were taken from metadata supplied by the sample provider and were not determined by assay-based typing. The material from the prospective study consisted of cDNA or gDNA derived from T cells, B-cell-depleted T cells, or PBMCs. Subjects who had been exposed to COVID-19, were actively infected with it, or had recovered from it provided the deeply sampled blood TCRbeta repertoires that made up the dataset. Nearly every sample came with metadata listing a de-identified subject ID, COVID-19 status, age in years and sex. A freely available public database, intended as a resource for researchers studying the immune response to SARS-CoV-2, is where the repertoires were released. Samples came from the ongoing ImmuneRACE study (first 160 participants) plus 1,254 subjects from 6 global collaborators. Results and caveats for the whole study, not just this receptor: How much clinical and demographic metadata was included differed by source and by participant, and the metadata was provided uncurated.

Whole blood was collected in K2EDTA tubes by collaborating institutions according to the institutions' own protocols. Collaborator samples were shipped for TCRbeta analysis as frozen whole blood, isolated PBMCs, or DNA extracted from either sample type. Sequenced sample: peripheral blood. The rearrangement combines TRBV12-3 or TRBV12-4 with TRBJ1-1, with TRBD1 tentatively as D gene (5 bases match). This clonotype originated in a woman in her twenties or thirties with active or convalescent COVID-19. The encoded CDR3 is CASSPTGAEAFF. Here is the DNA: TGTGCCAGCAGCCCGACGGGGGCTGAAGCTTTCTTT.